This record covers a single T cell receptor (beta chain). The sample belongs to a study of type 1 and type 2 diabetes patients. The PCR template was genomic DNA. Amplification of the beta chain CDR3 used 30 forward and 13 reverse multiplex primers. TCRdb reprocessed the multiplex PCR reads with MiXCR, giving one entry per CDR3 protein. The sample lists about 270,000 distinct CDR3 sequences, roughly 50% occurring once. The CDR3 is 15 residues long. Germline V gene data show CDR1 as MNHEY and CDR2 as SMNVEV (reference sequence). The V end lost 6 bases, the J end lost 2 bases, and 16 bases lay between the germline ends.

The chain is built from TRBV27 and TRBJ2-5; D possibly corresponds to TRBD1 (5 bases). The sequence derives from a man younger than 30 with type 2 diabetes. The specimen sequenced was peripheral blood mononuclear cells (PBMCs). The CDR3 sequence: CASSPDILGQETQYF. The CDR3, as DNA: TGTGCCAGCAGCCCGGACATTTTGGGGCAAGAGACCCAGTACTTC.